This T cell receptor beta chain was obtained from a study of a mutant IDH1 vaccine in newly diagnosed glioma. Study-wide background: Following radiotherapy alone, or alongside temozolomide cycles, vaccination was started after an interval of 4-6 weeks. Previous care, which was radiotherapy, temozolomide, or both, most often involved both. Males made up about 62% and females roughly 38% of treated patients, whose mean age was roughly 40 years.

Time point indicated: week 5, during vaccination. Mutant IDH1 20-mer peptide, at 300 ug, made up each vaccine dose, with topical imiquimod. New WHO grade 3 or 4 astrocytomas that were IDH1-mutant and ATRX-lost had been found in donors. Trimming shortened V by 0 bases and J by 3 bases, and 12 bases separated the two germline ends. CDR1 and CDR2 (germline): SGDLS, YYNGEE. This CDR3 is built from 15 residues. Sample share makes this clone medium-sized. Its cognate antigen is unknown. The repertoire was sequenced with immunoSEQ multiplex PCR; TCRdb's copy has only in-frame clones and lacks some. The data contain around 46,000 clones, over 75% of them singletons.

The clonotype comes from a man aged 50 to 59 with glioma. Sequencing used PBMCs, obtained from a glioma patient whose treatment included an IDH1 peptide vaccine. The chain combines TRBV9 with TRBJ1-1; D possibly corresponds to TRBD1 (6 bases). This CDR3 is CASSVGEGHYTEAFF. Written as DNA, the CDR3 is TGTGCCAGCAGCGTAGGAGAGGGACACTACACTGAAGCTTTCTTT.